A selection of T cell receptor beta chains follows, all from one sample in a study of control samples from healthy donors and cancer patients. Sequencing was performed with immunoSEQ multiplex PCR; in TCRdb, only in-frame clones are kept and a portion is missing. The table has about 250,000 clones, almost 85% seen once. Source material: PBMCs. Every receptor here comes from a woman aged 55-70 years with lung cancer. The CDR3 runs from the conserved cysteine through the conserved F or W. A D gene is named only where the DNA matches it firmly. Size tells how often a clone was seen (once, few, many) or the class of an expanded clone, and some rows leave it out.

size: .
V: TRBV2
J: TRBJ1-5
D: .
CDR3: CASSGAADSNQPQHF
DNA: TGTGCCAGCAGTGGGGCGGCTGATAGCAATCAGCCCCAGCATTTT

size: .
V: TRBV2
J: TRBJ2-3
D: TRBD2
CDR3: CASSVKRGVSTDTQYF
DNA: TGTGCCAGCAGTGTCAAACGGGGGGTTAGCACAGATACGCAGTATTTT

size: .
V: TRBV28
J: TRBJ1-4
D: TRBD1
CDR3: CASSFRQGVGEKLFF
DNA: TGTGCCAGCAGTTTCCGACAGGGGGTCGGTGAAAAACTGTTTTTT

size: .
V: TRBV7-6
J: TRBJ1-5
D: .
CDR3: CASSLVQGNQPQHF
DNA: TGTGCCAGCAGCTTAGTCCAGGGCAATCAGCCCCAGCATTTT

size: .
V: TRBV28
J: TRBJ2-1
D: .
CDR3: CASSFALLEQFF
DNA: TGTGCCAGCAGTTTTGCCCTACTTGAGCAGTTCTTC

size: once
V: TRBV7-9
J: TRBJ2-5
D: .
CDR3: CASSERGGDRARETQYF
DNA: TGTGCCAGCAGCGAAAGAGGGGGGGATCGGGCAAGGGAGACCCAGTACTTC

size: .
V: TRBV19
J: TRBJ1-4
D: TRBD1
CDR3: CASGGDRGGKLFF
DNA: TGTGCCAGTGGGGGGGACAGAGGAGGAAAACTGTTTTTT

size: .
V: TRBV2
J: TRBJ1-2
D: .
CDR3: CASGVEAGYGYTF
DNA: TGTGCCAGCGGGGTTGAGGCGGGCTATGGCTACACCTTC

size: .
V: TRBV29-1
J: TRBJ2-7
D: .
CDR3: CSAGRIRDEQYF
DNA: TGCAGCGCTGGCCGGATAAGGGACGAGCAGTACTTC

size: .
V: TRBV7-3
J: TRBJ2-2
D: .
CDR3: CASSGQGGGTGELFF
DNA: TGTGCCAGCAGCGGGCAGGGGGGCGGCACCGGGGAGCTGTTTTTT

size: few
V: TRBV2
J: TRBJ1-2
D: TRBD1
CDR3: CASSLGQDHGYTF
DNA: TGTGCCAGCAGCTTAGGACAGGACCATGGCTACACCTTC

size: once
V: TRBV5-5
J: TRBJ2-3
D: .
CDR3: CASSGWQADTQYF
DNA: TGTGCCAGCAGCGGGTGGCAGGCTGATACGCAGTATTTT

size: .
V: TRBV11-2
J: TRBJ2-5
D: TRBD1
CDR3: CASSHGQGETQYF
DNA: TGTGCCAGCAGCCATGGACAGGGTGAGACCCAGTACTTC

size: .
V: TRBV3-1/TRBV3-2
J: TRBJ2-5
D: .
CDR3: CASSREEKTQYF
DNA: TGTGCCAGCAGCCGTGAGGAGAAGACCCAGTACTTC

size: .
V: TRBV7-2
J: TRBJ2-1
D: TRBD1
CDR3: CASSLALSRGTEQFF
DNA: TGTGCCAGCAGCTTAGCGCTAAGCAGGGGGACTGAGCAGTTCTTC

size: .
V: TRBV6-2/TRBV6-3
J: TRBJ2-1
D: .
CDR3: CASSYLNEQFF
DNA: TGTGCCAGCAGTTACCTCAATGAGCAGTTCTTC